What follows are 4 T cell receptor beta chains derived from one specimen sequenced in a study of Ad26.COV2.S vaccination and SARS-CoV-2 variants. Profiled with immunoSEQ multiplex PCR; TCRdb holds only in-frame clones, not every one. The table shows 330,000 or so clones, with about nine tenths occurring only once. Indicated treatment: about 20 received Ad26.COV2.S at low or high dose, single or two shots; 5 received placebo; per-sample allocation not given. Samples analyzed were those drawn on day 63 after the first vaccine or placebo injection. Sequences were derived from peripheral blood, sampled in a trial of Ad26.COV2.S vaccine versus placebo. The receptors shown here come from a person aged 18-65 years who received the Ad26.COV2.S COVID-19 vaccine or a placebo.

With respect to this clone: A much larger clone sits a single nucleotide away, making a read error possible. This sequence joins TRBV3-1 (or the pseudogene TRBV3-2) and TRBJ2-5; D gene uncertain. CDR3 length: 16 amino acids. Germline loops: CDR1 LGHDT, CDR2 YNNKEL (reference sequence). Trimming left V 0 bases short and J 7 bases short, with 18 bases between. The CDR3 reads CASSQDQPKHSRTQYF. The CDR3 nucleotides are TGTGCCAGCAGCCAAGACCAGCCCAAGCATTCTAGGACCCAGTACTTC.

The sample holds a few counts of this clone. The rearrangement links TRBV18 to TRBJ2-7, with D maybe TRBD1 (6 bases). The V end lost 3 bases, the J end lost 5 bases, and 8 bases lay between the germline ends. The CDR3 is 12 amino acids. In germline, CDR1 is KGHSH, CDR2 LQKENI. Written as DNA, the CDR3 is TGTGCCAGCTCACCCCAGGGGAACGAGCAGTACGTC. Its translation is CASSPQGNEQYV.

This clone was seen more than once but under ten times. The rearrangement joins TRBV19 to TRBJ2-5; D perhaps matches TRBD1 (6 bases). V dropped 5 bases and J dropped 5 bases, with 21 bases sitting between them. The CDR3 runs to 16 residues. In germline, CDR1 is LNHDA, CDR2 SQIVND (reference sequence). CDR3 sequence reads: CASSAKGTLRWETQYF. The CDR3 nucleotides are TGTGCCAGTAGTGCAAAAGGGACACTAAGATGGGAGACCCAGTACTTC. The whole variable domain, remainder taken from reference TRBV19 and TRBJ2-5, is DGGITQSPKYLFRKEGQNVTLSCEQNLNHDAMYWYRQDPGQGLRLIYYSQIVNDFQKGDIAEGYSVSREKKESFPLTVTSAQKNPTAFYLCASSAKGTLRWETQYFGPGTRLLVL.

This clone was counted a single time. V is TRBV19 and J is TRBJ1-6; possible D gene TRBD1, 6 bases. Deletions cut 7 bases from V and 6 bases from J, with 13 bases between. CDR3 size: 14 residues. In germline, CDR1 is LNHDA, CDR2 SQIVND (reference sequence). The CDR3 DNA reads TGTGCCAGTACCCCCGGACAGACTAATTCACCCCTCCACTTT. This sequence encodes CASTPGQTNSPLHF. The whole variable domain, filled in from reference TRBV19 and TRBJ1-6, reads DGGITQSPKYLFRKEGQNVTLSCEQNLNHDAMYWYRQDPGQGLRLIYYSQIVNDFQKGDIAEGYSVSREKKESFPLTVTSAQKNPTAFYLCASTPGQTNSPLHFGNGTRLTVT.